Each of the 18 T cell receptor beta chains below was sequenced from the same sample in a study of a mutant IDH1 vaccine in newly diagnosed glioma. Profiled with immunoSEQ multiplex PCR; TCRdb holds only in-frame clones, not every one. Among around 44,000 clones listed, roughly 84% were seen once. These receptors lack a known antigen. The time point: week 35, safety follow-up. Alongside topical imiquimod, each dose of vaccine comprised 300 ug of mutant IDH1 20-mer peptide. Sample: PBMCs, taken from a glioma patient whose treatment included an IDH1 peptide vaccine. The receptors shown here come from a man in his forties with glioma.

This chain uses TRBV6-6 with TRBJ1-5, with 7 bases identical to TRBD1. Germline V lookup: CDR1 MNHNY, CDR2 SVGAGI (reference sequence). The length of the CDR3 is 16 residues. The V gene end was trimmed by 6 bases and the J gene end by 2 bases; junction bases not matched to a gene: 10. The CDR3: CASRLAQGEGNQPQHF. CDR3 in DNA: TGTGCCAGCAGGTTGGCCCAGGGGGAAGGCAATCAGCCCCAGCATTTT.

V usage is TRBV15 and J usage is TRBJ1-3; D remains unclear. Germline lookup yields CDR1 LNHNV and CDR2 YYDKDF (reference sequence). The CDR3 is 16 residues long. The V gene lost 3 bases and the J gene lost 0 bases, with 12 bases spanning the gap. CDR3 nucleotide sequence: TGTGCCACCAGCAGGAAGCGGGCCAACTCTGGAAACACCATATATTTT. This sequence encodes CATSRKRANSGNTIYF.

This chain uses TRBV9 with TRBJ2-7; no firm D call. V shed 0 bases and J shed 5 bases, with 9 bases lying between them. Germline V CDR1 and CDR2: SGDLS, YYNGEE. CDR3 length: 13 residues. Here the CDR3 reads CASSVVGNDEQYF. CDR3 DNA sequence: TGTGCCAGCAGCGTAGTAGGCAACGACGAGCAGTACTTC.

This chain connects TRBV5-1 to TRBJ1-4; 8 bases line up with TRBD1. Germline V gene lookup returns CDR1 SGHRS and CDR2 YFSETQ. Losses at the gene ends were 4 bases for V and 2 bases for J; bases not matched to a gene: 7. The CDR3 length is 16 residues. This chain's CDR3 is CASSRDRGGTNEKLFF. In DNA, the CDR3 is TGCGCCAGCAGCCGAGACAGGGGTGGGACTAATGAAAAACTGTTTTTT.

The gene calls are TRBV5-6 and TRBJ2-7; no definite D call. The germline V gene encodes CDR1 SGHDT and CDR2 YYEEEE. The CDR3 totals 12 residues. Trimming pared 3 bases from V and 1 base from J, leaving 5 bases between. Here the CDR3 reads CASSSGSYEQYF. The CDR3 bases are TGTGCCAGCAGCTCGGGTTCCTACGAGCAGTACTTC.

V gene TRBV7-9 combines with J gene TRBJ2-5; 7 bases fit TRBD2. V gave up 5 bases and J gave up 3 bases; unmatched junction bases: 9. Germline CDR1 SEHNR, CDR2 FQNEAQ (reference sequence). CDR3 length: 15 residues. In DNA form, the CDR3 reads TGTGCCAGCAGCCCCTCTAATGGGGGGGAAGAGACCCAGTACTTC. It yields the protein CASSPSNGGEETQYF.

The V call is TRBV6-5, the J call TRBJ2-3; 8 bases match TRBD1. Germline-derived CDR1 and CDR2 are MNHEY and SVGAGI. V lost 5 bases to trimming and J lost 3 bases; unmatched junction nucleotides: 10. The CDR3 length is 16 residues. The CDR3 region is CASSHYQGAGTDTQYF. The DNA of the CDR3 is TGTGCCAGCAGTCACTACCAGGGGGCAGGGACAGATACGCAGTATTTT.

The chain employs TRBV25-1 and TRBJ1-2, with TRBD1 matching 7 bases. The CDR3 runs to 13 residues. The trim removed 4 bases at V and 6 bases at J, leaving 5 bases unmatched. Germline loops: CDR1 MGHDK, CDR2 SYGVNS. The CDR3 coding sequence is TGTGCCAGCAGTGTTCGCAGGGGGGATGGCTACACCTTC. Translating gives CASSVRRGDGYTF.

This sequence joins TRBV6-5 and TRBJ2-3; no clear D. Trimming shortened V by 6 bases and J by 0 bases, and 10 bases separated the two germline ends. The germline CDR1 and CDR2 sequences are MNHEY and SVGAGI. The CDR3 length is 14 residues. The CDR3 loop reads CASRDGASTDTQYF. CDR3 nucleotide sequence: TGTGCCAGCAGGGACGGAGCTAGCACAGATACGCAGTATTTT.

CDR3 residues: CASSLKPGGGEQYF. The CDR3 coding sequence is TGTGCCAGCAGCTTGAAGCCAGGGGGAGGCGAGCAGTACTTC. This chain joins TRBV13 and TRBJ2-7; perhaps TRBD1 as D (7 bases). V was cut by 3 bases and J by 6 bases, with 15 bases left in between. CDR1 and CDR2 from the germline V gene are PRHDT and FYEKMQ (reference sequence). The CDR3 totals 14 residues.

CDR3 sequence (DNA): TGTGCCAGCAGTGAGGAGGGGGGGTTTAGCACAGATACGCAGTATTTT. Protein sequence: CASSEEGGFSTDTQYF. This sequence joins TRBV6-4 and TRBJ2-3, with D perhaps matching TRBD2 (7 bases). CDR1 MRHNA and CDR2 SNTAGT come from the germline V gene. The CDR3 contains 16 residues. V gave up 3 bases and J gave up 0 bases, with 13 bases separating them.

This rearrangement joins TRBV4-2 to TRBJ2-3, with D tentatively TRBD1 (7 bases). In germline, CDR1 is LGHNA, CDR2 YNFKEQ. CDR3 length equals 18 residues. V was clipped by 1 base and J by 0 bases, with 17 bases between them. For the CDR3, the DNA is TGTGCCAGCAGCCAAGGAGGGAGGCCGGGACAGAGCACAGATACGCAGTATTTT. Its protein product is CASSQGGRPGQSTDTQYF.

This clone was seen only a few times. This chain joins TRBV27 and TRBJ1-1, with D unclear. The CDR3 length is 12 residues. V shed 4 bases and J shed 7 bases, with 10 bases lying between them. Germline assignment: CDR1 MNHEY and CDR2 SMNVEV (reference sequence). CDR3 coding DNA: TGTGCCAGCAGTTCCGGGTGGGGTGAAGCTTTCTTT. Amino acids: CASSSGWGEAFF.

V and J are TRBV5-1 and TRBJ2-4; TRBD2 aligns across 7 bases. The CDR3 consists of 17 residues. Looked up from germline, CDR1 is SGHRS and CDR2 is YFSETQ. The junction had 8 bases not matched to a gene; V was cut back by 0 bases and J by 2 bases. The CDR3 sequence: CASSLEFQAGSKNIQYF. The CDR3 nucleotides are TGCGCCAGCAGCTTGGAGTTTCAAGCGGGGTCCAAAAACATTCAGTACTTC.

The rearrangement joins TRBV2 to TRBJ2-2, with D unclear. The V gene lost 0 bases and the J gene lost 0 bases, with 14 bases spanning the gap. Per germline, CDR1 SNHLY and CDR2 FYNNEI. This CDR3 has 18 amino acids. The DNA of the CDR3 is TGTGCCAGCAGTGAAGCCCTTCTTGGCGCTTCGAACACCGGGGAGCTGTTTTTT. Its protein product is CASSEALLGASNTGELFF.

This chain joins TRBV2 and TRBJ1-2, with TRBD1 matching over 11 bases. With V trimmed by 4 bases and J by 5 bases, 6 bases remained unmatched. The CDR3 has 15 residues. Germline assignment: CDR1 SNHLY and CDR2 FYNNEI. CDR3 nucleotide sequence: TGTGCCAGCAGTGGCGGGACAGGGGGGGGGTATGGCTACACCTTC. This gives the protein CASSGGTGGGYGYTF. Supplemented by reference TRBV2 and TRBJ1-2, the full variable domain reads EPEVTQTPSHQVTQMGQEVILRCVPISNHLYFYWYRQILGQKVEFLVSFYNNEISEKSEIFDDQFSVERPDGSNFTLKIRSTKLEDSAMYFCASSGGTGGGYGYTFGSGTRLTVV.

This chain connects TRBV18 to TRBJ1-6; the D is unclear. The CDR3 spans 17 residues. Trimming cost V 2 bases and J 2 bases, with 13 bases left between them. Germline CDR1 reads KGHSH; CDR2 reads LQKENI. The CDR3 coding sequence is TGTGCCAGCTCACCAGACGGCCCGTTAGCCTATAATTCACCCCTCCACTTT. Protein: CASSPDGPLAYNSPLHF.

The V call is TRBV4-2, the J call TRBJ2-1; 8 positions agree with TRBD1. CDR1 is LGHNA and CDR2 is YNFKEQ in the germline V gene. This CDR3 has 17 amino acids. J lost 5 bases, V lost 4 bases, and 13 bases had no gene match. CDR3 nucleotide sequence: TGTGCCAGCAGCCGGTTTGGAGGAGACAGGGGACACAATGAGCAGTTCTTC. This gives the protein CASSRFGGDRGHNEQFF.